A selection of T cell receptor beta chains follows, all from one sample in a study of T cell changes during pregnancy in multiple sclerosis. Clones were read by immunoSEQ multiplex PCR, and TCRdb kept only the in-frame ones, dropping some. The sample shows around 65,000 clones, approximately 90% of them seen only once. The source material was peripheral blood, sampled in the third trimester of pregnancy. The receptors were sampled from a female donor in good health, enrolled as a control in a pregnancy study. Each CDR3 is given with its conserved first and last residue. The order of the fields is CDR3 length, D gene, V gene, clone size, J gene, CDR3 DNA, CDR3 protein. A D gene is named only where the DNA matches it firmly. Clone size is stated in some rows and not others, as once, few, many or a class when expanded.

cdr3_length: 13
d_call: NA
v_call: TRBV11-2
clone_size: few
j_call: TRBJ2-2
cdr3_nt: TGTGCCAGCAGCTTTAGCGGAAACGGGGAGCTGTTTTTT
cdr3_aa: CASSFSGNGELFF

cdr3_length: 16
d_call: TRBD1
v_call: TRBV5-4
clone_size: NA
j_call: TRBJ2-2
cdr3_nt: TGTGCCAGCAGCGCCTCAGGGGGCGGATTTGCCGGGGAGCTGTTTTTT
cdr3_aa: CASSASGGGFAGELFF

cdr3_length: 15
d_call: NA
v_call: TRBV27
clone_size: NA
j_call: TRBJ2-7
cdr3_nt: TGTGCCAGCAGTTTACTTCAGGGGAAACCCTACGAGCAGTACTTC
cdr3_aa: CASSLLQGKPYEQYF

cdr3_length: 14
d_call: NA
v_call: TRBV10-1
clone_size: NA
j_call: TRBJ1-4
cdr3_nt: TGCGCCAGTAGACGGGGGAGAGCACGCGAAAAACTGTTTTTT
cdr3_aa: CASRRGRAREKLFF

cdr3_length: 13
d_call: TRBD1
v_call: TRBV2
clone_size: NA
j_call: TRBJ1-2
cdr3_nt: TGTGCCAGCAGCACAGGGGACAACTATGGCTACACCTTC
cdr3_aa: CASSTGDNYGYTF

cdr3_length: 13
d_call: TRBD1
v_call: TRBV13
clone_size: NA
j_call: TRBJ1-1
cdr3_nt: TGTGCCAGCAGCTTGTGGGGGACAGGGGAAGCTTTCTTT
cdr3_aa: CASSLWGTGEAFF

cdr3_length: 15
d_call: TRBD2
v_call: TRBV5-4
clone_size: NA
j_call: TRBJ2-1
cdr3_nt: TGTGCCAGCAGCTTACTGCGGGGGGAGAACAATGAGCAGTTCTTC
cdr3_aa: CASSLLRGENNEQFF

cdr3_length: 14
d_call: NA
v_call: TRBV7-2
clone_size: NA
j_call: TRBJ1-1
cdr3_nt: TGTGCCAGCAGCTTAGACCTCAGCAGGGGTGGAGCTTTCTTT
cdr3_aa: CASSLDLSRGGAFF

cdr3_length: 15
d_call: NA
v_call: TRBV15
clone_size: NA
j_call: TRBJ1-5
cdr3_nt: TGTGCCACCAGCAGAGATCCGAACCCAAGAGGGCCCCAGCATTTT
cdr3_aa: CATSRDPNPRGPQHF

cdr3_length: 14
d_call: NA
v_call: TRBV27
clone_size: once
j_call: TRBJ2-7
cdr3_nt: TGTGCCAGCAACCTTGGGGGGTCGGGGTACGAGCAGTACTTC
cdr3_aa: CASNLGGSGYEQYF

cdr3_length: 16
d_call: NA
v_call: TRBV4-3
clone_size: NA
j_call: TRBJ1-6
cdr3_nt: TGCGCCAGCAGCCAAGGGGGCGTTTACGATAATTCACCCCTCCACTTT
cdr3_aa: CASSQGGVYDNSPLHF

cdr3_length: 13
d_call: NA
v_call: TRBV5-4
clone_size: NA
j_call: TRBJ1-1
cdr3_nt: TGTGCCAGCAGCTTGTGGGGGCGGACTGAAGCTTTCTTT
cdr3_aa: CASSLWGRTEAFF

cdr3_length: 16
d_call: TRBD2
v_call: TRBV5-4
clone_size: once
j_call: TRBJ2-1
cdr3_nt: TGTGCCAGCAGCACGGGGACTACGAGCTCCTACAATGAGCAGTTCTTC
cdr3_aa: CASSTGTTSSYNEQFF

cdr3_length: 15
d_call: TRBD1
v_call: TRBV6-6
clone_size: NA
j_call: TRBJ2-3
cdr3_nt: TGTGCCAGCAGGGGGGGGACAGGGCCCCCAGATACGCAGTATTTT
cdr3_aa: CASRGGTGPPDTQYF

cdr3_length: 15
d_call: NA
v_call: TRBV19
clone_size: NA
j_call: TRBJ1-5
cdr3_nt: TGTGCCAGTACGGCCGGGACCGGGGGTGGCCAGCCCCAGCATTTT
cdr3_aa: CASTAGTGGGQPQHF

cdr3_length: 13
d_call: NA
v_call: TRBV14
clone_size: few
j_call: TRBJ1-1
cdr3_nt: TGTGCCAGCAGCCAAGCAGGGTGGACTGAAGCTTTCTTT
cdr3_aa: CASSQAGWTEAFF